Here is one TCR beta chain with its context. Within the sample, other DNA sequences also encode this same CDR3. This specimen belongs to a study of blood T cell repertoires in COVID-19. As originally analysed: Researchers report that nucleated cell counts were estimated from reference gene primer amplification. Assay: immunoSEQ multiplex PCR; the TCRdb copy retains only in-frame clones and omits some. V and J calls and clone size follow that table, whereas D and trimming were derived from the DNA. The sample holds roughly 240,000 clones; around 88% are singletons and the top ten take roughly 3%. This TCR came from a woman between 25 and 40 years old who had recovered from COVID-19. Sequencing used peripheral blood.

CDR3 protein: CASSPSGNTIYF. The CDR3 DNA reads TGTGCCAGCAGCCCGTCCGGAAACACCATATATTTT. The chain employs TRBV11-2 and TRBJ1-3; D is unclear. CDR1 is SGHAT and CDR2 is FQNNGV in the germline V gene. There are 12 residues in the CDR3. The ends were cut back, 5 bases at V and 4 bases at J, with 6 bases in the middle.